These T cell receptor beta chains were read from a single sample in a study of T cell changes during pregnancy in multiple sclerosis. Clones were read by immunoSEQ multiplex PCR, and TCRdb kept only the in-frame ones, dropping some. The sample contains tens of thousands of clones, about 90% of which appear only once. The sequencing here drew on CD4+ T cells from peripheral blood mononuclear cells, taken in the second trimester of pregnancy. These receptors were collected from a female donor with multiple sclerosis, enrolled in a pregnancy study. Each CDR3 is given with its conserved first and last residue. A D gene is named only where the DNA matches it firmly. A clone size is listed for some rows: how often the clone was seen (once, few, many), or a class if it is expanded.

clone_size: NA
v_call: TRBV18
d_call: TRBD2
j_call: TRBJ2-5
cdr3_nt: TGTGCCAGCTCACCGCGGACTAGCGGGCCTAAAGAGACCCAGTACTTC
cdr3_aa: CASSPRTSGPKETQYF

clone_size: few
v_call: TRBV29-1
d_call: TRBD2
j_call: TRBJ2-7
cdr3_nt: TGCAGCGTCGTTCGGACTAGGGAGCAGTACTTC
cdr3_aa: CSVVRTREQYF

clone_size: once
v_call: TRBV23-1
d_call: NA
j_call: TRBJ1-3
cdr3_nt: TGCGCCAGCAGTCAATTTAACACCCCCTTCTCTGGAAACACCATATATTTT
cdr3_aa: CASSQFNTPFSGNTIYF

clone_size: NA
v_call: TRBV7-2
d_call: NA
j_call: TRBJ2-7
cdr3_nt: TGTGCCAGCAGCTTAACAGCACCCTACGAGCAGTACTTC
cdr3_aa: CASSLTAPYEQYF

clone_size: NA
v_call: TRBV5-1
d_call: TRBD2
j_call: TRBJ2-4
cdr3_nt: TGCGCCAGCAGCGCCGGGACTAGCGGGAGGGCCGGGGACATTCAGTACTTC
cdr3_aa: CASSAGTSGRAGDIQYF

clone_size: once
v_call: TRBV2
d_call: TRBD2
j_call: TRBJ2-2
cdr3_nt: TGTGCCAGCACTATCTCAGCTAGCGGGAGTTACACCGGGGAGCTGTTTTTT
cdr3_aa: CASTISASGSYTGELFF

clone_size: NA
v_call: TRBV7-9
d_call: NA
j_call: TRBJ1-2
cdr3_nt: TGTGCCAGCAGCTTATTATCCCAGGGGATTGGATATGGCTACACCTTC
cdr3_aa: CASSLLSQGIGYGYTF

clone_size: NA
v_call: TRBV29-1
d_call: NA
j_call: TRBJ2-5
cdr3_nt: TGCAGCGTTGGACTTATACTACAAGAGACCCAGTACTTC
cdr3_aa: CSVGLILQETQYF

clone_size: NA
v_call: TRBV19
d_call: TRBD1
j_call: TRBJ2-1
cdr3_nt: TGTGCCAGTAGTCAACCCCAGGGGGCTGGCTCCTACAATGAGCAGTTCTTC
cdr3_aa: CASSQPQGAGSYNEQFF

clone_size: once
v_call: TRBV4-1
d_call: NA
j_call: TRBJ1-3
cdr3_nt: TGCGCCAGCAGCCAAGGCCGGTCCCCGAGGGACACCATATATTTT
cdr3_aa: CASSQGRSPRDTIYF

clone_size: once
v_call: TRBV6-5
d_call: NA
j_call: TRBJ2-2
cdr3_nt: TGTGCCAGCAGTTACTGGGGGGGGCACACCGGGGAGCTGTTTTTT
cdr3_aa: CASSYWGGHTGELFF

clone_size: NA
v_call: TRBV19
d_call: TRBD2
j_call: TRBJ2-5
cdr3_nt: TGTGCCAGTAGTATAAGACTAGCGGGAGAACCGGAGACCCAGTACTTC
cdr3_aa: CASSIRLAGEPETQYF

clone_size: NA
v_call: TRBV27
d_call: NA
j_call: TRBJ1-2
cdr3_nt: TGTGCCAGCCGGCGACAGACTAACTATGGCTACACCTTC
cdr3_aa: CASRRQTNYGYTF

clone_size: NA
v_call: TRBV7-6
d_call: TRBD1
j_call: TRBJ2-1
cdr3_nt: TGTGCCAGCAGCAGAGGACAGGGGATGTCCTACAATGAGCAGTTCTTC
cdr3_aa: CASSRGQGMSYNEQFF

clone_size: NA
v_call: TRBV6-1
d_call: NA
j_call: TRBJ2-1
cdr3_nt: TGTGCCTCCACGGCGGGAACCTACAATGAGCAGTTCTTC
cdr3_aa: CASTAGTYNEQFF

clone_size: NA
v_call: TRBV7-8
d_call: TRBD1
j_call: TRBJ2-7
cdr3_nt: TGTGCCAGCAGCCCAGGGGGCGGATACGAGCAGTACTTC
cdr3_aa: CASSPGGGYEQYF

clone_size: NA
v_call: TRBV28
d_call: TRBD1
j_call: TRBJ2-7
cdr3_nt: TGTGCCAGCAGTTCCGGGACAGCCTTCAACGAGCAGTACTTC
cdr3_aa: CASSSGTAFNEQYF

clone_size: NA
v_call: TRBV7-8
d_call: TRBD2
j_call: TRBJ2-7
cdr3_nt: TGTGCCAGCAGCTTCGTGAGCGGGAGTAAATCCACCTACGAGCAGTACTTC
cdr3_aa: CASSFVSGSKSTYEQYF

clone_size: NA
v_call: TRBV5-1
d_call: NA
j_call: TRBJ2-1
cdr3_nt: TGCGCCAGCTGGGGGGGGCCGACCGACAATGAGCAGTTCTTC
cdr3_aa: CASWGGPTDNEQFF

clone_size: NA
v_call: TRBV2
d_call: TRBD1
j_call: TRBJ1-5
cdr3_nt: TGTGCCAGCAGTGCTGCGGGACAGCCCATCTTTTATAGCAATCAGCCCCAGCATTTT
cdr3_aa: CASSAAGQPIFYSNQPQHF

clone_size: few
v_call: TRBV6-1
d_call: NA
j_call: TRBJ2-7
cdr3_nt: TGTGCCAGCAGTGCGGGGGACAGACCCGAGCAGTACTTC
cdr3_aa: CASSAGDRPEQYF

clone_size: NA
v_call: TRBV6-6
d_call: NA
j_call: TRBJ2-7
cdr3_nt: TGTGCCAGCAGTCCGCTGCAGGAGCAGTACTTC
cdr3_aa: CASSPLQEQYF

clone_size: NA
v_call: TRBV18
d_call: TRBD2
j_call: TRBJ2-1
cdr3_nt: TGTGCCAGCTCACCAGGCGGGAGGCCCGGCTACAATGAGCAGTTCTTC
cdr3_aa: CASSPGGRPGYNEQFF

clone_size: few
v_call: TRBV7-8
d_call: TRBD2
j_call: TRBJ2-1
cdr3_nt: TGTGCCAGCAGCTTAGCTAGCGGGGGAGGATACAATGAGCAGTTCTTC
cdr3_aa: CASSLASGGGYNEQFF

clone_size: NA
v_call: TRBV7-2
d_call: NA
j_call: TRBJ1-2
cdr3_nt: TGTGCCAGCAGCTTACCCCCAGCGACTAATTATGGCTACACCTTC
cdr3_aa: CASSLPPATNYGYTF

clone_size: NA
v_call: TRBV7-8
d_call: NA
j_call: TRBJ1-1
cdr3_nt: TGTGCCAGCAGCACCCGCAGGGGCTTGGGCACTGAAGCTTTCTTT
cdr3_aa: CASSTRRGLGTEAFF

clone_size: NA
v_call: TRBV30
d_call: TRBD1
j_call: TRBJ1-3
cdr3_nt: TGTGCCTGGAGTGGGGACAGGGGCAAGACTGGAAACACCATATATTTT
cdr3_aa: CAWSGDRGKTGNTIYF

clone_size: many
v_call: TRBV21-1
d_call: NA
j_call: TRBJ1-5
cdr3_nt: TGTGCCAGCAGCAAAGCGCGGAGGGATGCCAATCAGCCCCAGCATTTT
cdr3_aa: CASSKARRDANQPQHF

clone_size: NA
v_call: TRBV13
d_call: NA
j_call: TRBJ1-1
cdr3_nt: TGTGCCAGCAGCCGATGGCCGACTGAAGCTTTCTTT
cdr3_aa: CASSRWPTEAFF

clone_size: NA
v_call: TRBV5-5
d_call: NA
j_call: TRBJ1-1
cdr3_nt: TGTGCCAGCAGCCTTGAACAGGGATACGCTTTCTTT
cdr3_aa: CASSLEQGYAFF

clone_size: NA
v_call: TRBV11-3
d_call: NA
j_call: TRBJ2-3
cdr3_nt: TGTGCCAGCAGCTTAGGTCGGGGGTATAGTGGCACAGATACGCAGTATTTT
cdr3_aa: CASSLGRGYSGTDTQYF

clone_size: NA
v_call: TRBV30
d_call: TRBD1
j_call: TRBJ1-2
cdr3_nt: TGTGCCTGGGGACAGGGGGCCCTCCGGTATGGCTACACCTTC
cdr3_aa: CAWGQGALRYGYTF

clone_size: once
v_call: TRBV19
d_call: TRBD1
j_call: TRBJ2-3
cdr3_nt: TGTGCCAGTAGTATTGACAGGGGGCTTTCAGATACGCAGTATTTT
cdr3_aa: CASSIDRGLSDTQYF

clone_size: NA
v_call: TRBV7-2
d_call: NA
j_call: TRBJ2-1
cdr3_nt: TGTGCCAGCAGCACCAAATGGAGTGATACTGAGCAGTTCTTC
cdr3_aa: CASSTKWSDTEQFF

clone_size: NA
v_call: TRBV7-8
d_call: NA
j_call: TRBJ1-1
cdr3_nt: TGTGCCAGCAGTATGAGCACTGAAGCTTTCTTT
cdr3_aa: CASSMSTEAFF

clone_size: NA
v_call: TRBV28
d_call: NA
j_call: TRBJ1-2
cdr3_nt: TGTGCCAGCAGTATACGGGGGAACTATGGCTACACCTTC
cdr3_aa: CASSIRGNYGYTF

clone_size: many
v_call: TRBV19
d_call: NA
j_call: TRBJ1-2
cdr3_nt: TGTGCCAGTAGTAACCGACAGGCGGTTACCTATGGCTACACCTTC
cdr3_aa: CASSNRQAVTYGYTF

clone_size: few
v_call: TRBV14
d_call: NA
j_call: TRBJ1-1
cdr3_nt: TGTGCCAGCAGCCAGCAGGGGTCTGGGGAACGGGCTTTCTTT
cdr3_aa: CASSQQGSGERAFF

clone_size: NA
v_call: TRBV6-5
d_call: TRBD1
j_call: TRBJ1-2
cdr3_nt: TGTGCCAGCAGGTCGGGACAGCTGGTCTATGGCTACACCTTC
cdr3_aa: CASRSGQLVYGYTF

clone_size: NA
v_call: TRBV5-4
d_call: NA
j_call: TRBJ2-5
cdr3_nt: TGTGCCAGCAGCTTGGTTGGGGCTGGGGAGACCCAGTACTTC
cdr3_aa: CASSLVGAGETQYF

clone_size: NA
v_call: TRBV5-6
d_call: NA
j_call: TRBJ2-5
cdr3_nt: TGTGCCAGCAGCCTCCACAGTATTTCCGAGACCCAGTACTTC
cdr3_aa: CASSLHSISETQYF

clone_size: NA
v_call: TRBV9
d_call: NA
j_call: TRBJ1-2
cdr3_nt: TGTGCCAGCAGCGTAGCCTCAGGGAACTATGGCTACACCTTC
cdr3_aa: CASSVASGNYGYTF

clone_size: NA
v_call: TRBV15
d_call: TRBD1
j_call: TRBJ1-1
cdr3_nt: TGTGCCACCAGCAGAGACCGAGGACAGGGTAACACTGAAGCTTTCTTT
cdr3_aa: CATSRDRGQGNTEAFF

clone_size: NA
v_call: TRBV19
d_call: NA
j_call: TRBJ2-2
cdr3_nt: TGTGCCAGTAAAGGAGGGGGGGCCGGGGACGGGGAGCTGTTTTTT
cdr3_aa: CASKGGGAGDGELFF

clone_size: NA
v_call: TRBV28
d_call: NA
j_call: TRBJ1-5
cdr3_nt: TGTGCCAGCAGGTCAGGGTTCAATCAGCCCCAGCATTTT
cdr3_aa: CASRSGFNQPQHF

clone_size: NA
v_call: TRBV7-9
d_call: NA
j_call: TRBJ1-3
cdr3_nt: TGTGCCAGCAGTGATCCCGGGGGGCGAGCCGGAAACACCATATATTTT
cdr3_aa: CASSDPGGRAGNTIYF

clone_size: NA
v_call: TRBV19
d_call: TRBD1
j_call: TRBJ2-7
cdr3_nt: TGTGCCAGTAGTACCTTAACAGGGGCCCACGAGCAGTACTTC
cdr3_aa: CASSTLTGAHEQYF

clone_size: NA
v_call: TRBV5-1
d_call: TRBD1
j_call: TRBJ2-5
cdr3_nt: TGCGCCAGCAGCTTCGGGACAGGGGAGGAGACCCAGTACTTC
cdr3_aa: CASSFGTGEETQYF

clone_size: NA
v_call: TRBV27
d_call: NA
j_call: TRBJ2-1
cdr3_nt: TGTGCCAGCAGTTTAGAGGCGGGGAGGAATGAGCAGTTCTTC
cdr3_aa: CASSLEAGRNEQFF

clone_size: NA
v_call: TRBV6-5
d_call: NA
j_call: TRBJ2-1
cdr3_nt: TGTGCCAGCAGTTCACAGGGATTCTACAATGAGCAGTTCTTC
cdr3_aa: CASSSQGFYNEQFF

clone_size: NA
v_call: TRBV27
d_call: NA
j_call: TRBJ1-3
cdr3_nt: TGTGCCAGTGGGGGGGCAGGTGGAAACACCATATATTTT
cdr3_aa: CASGGAGGNTIYF

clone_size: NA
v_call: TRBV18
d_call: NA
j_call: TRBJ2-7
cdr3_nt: TGTGCCAGCTCACCACCGACAGGACCCTACGAGCAGTACTTC
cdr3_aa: CASSPPTGPYEQYF

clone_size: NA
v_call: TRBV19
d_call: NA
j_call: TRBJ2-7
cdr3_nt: TGTGCCAGTAGCACCCGAAACAGGGTCTACGAGCAGTACTTC
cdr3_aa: CASSTRNRVYEQYF

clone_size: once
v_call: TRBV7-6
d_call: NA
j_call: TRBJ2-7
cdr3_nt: TGTGCCAGCAGCTCCCAGGGTCGAGAGCAGTACTTC
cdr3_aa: CASSSQGREQYF

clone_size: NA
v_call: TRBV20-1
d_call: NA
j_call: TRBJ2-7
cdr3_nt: TGCAGTGCTAGAGTGGGAGGCTGGCAGTACTTC
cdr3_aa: CSARVGGWQYF